This T cell receptor beta chain originates from a study of T cell responses to AZD1222 COVID-19 vaccine. Study-wide results and limits: Most donors were white British, females outnumbered males, and clonal diversity was possibly underestimated. Repertoires were obtained only post-peak T cell response. Two AZD1222 administrations were followed by greater Spike-specific TCR breadth and depth.

Trimming removed 5 bases from V and 8 bases from J, with 15 bases in between. The CDR3 loop spans 14 amino acids. CDR1 is LNHDA, CDR2 SQIVND, per germline (reference sequence). Libraries were prepared by immunoSEQ multiplex PCR; TCRdb keeps only in-frame clonotypes and omits some of them. This repertoire includes around 150,000 clones. With respect to this clone: What it binds is not known.

This TCR came from an adult in good health. V gene TRBV19 combines with J gene TRBJ2-2, with a possible D match to TRBD1 (6 bases). The sample was peripheral blood. This CDR3 is CASSDLGGTGELFF. The CDR3 DNA follows: TGTGCCAGTAGTGATTTAGGGGGAACGGGGGAGCTGTTTTTT.